The 17 T cell receptor beta chains below come from one sample, sequenced in a study of PD-1 blockade in classical Hodgkin lymphoma. Clones were sequenced by immunoSEQ multiplex PCR, and TCRdb holds only the in-frame ones, with some missing. The sample comprises 55,000 to 75,000 clones, about 64% of which are singletons, and about 9.1% rests with the top ten. With no exception, relapse followed autologous stem cell transplantation in all patients, and brentuximab vedotin exposure varied. Specimen: peripheral blood mononuclear cells (PBMCs), collected before the second cycle of nivolumab. These receptors were collected from a human donor with classical Hodgkin lymphoma.

In this sample, this clone turned up once. This sequence joins TRBV15 and TRBJ1-2, with 8 nucleotides matching TRBD1. Germline CDR1 LNHNV, CDR2 YYDKDF (reference sequence). This CDR3 has 15 residues. V gave up 3 bases and J gave up 12 bases; unmatched junction bases: 15. The CDR3: CATSSFLGSGTGHTF. CDR3 nucleotide sequence: TGTGCCACCAGCAGCTTCCTCGGGTCCGGGACAGGACACACCTTC.

The chain joins TRBV29-1 to TRBJ2-7, with D perhaps TRBD1 (5 bases). The CDR3 covers 15 residues. V shed 3 bases and J shed 0 bases, with 15 bases lying between them. Germline-derived CDR1 and CDR2 are SQVTM and ANQGSEA. CDR3 residues: CSVEFLTESSYEQYF. CDR3 nucleotide sequence: TGCAGCGTTGAGTTTTTGACAGAGAGCTCCTACGAGCAGTACTTC.

The V and J genes are TRBV20-1 and TRBJ1-1; D ambiguous. Germline lookup yields CDR1 DFQATT and CDR2 SNEGSKA (reference sequence). Trimming stripped 6 bases from V and 7 bases from J, with 12 bases between. The CDR3 is 11 amino acids. The CDR3: CSAPDWGEAFF. The CDR3 nucleotides read TGCAGTGCCCCAGATTGGGGTGAAGCTTTCTTT.

The chain couples TRBV7-9 to TRBJ1-1, with D unclear. The CDR3 is made up of 13 amino acids. Germline CDR1 and CDR2: SEHNR and FQNEAQ (reference sequence). The ends were cut back, 1 base at V and 5 bases at J, with 8 bases in the middle. The chain's CDR3 is CASSLGGGTEAFF. The CDR3 nucleotides read TGTGCCAGCAGCTTAGGGGGTGGTACTGAAGCTTTCTTT.

The V gene is TRBV5-6, the J gene TRBJ2-3; TRBD2 matches at 8 bases. The V segment lost 1 base and the J segment 5 bases; nucleotides outside the gene matches: 6. Germline CDR1 and CDR2: SGHDT and YYEEEE. The CDR3 runs 15 residues. CDR3 sequence (DNA): TGTGCCAGCAGCTTGTCCCGGGGGGGTGAAGATACGCAGTATTTT. Translating gives CASSLSRGGEDTQYF.

The chain uses TRBV7-2 and TRBJ1-6; no firm D call. This CDR3 has 13 residues. The ends were cut back, 1 base at V and 5 bases at J, with 3 bases in the middle. CDR1 is SGHTA, CDR2 FQGNSA, per germline. For the CDR3, the DNA is TGTGCCAGCAGCTTAGTGCATAATTCACCCCTCCACTTT. Its protein is CASSLVHNSPLHF.

This clone has a count of ten or more. The chain links TRBV4-1 to TRBJ1-5; TRBD1 matches 12 bases. Germline-derived CDR1 and CDR2 are MGHRA and YSYEKL. The CDR3 consists of 18 residues. The V segment lost 0 bases and the J segment 2 bases; nucleotides outside the gene matches: 5. This CDR3 is CASSQELGTGGGNQPQHF. As DNA, the CDR3 is TGCGCCAGCAGCCAAGAGTTGGGGACAGGGGGCGGCAATCAGCCCCAGCATTTT.

This clone was counted once. J is TRBJ1-1 and V is TRBV6-1, with D tentatively TRBD1 (5 bases). The germline CDR1 and CDR2 sequences are MNHNS and SASEGT. CDR3 length: 13 residues. V lost 7 bases, J lost 5 bases, and 14 bases lay in between. CDR3 nucleotide sequence: TGTGCCAGCATTGCGGGACTTACAACTGAAGCTTTCTTT. It specifies CASIAGLTTEAFF.

The V gene is TRBV2, the J gene TRBJ2-7; D is unresolved. The CDR3 is made up of 10 amino acids. V lost 5 bases, J lost 7 bases, and 6 bases lay in between. Germline lookup yields CDR1 SNHLY and CDR2 FYNNEI. CDR3 DNA: TGTGCCAGCAGTCTGGGGGAGCAGTACTTC. It is translated as CASSLGEQYF.

This chain connects TRBV7-8 to TRBJ2-5, with a weak D call TRBD1 (5 bases). V was trimmed by 5 bases and J by 1 base, leaving 11 bases between them. This CDR3 has 14 amino acids. Germline CDR1 reads SGHVS; CDR2 reads FQNEAQ. The CDR3 loop reads CASSLQVSQETQYF. CDR3 nucleotides: TGTGCCAGCAGCCTACAGGTTTCCCAAGAGACCCAGTACTTC.

This chain links TRBV9 with TRBJ1-2, with 8 bases fitting TRBD1. The CDR3 is 16 amino acids. Looked up from germline, CDR1 is SGDLS and CDR2 is YYNGEE. J was trimmed by 3 bases and V by 3 bases; bases with no gene match: 10. CDR3: CASSGGGTGGDYGYTF. The CDR3 nucleotides are TGTGCCAGCAGCGGGGGAGGCACAGGGGGAGACTATGGCTACACCTTC.

The chain uses TRBV6-5 and TRBJ1-5, with D uncertain. Trimming cost V 2 bases and J 5 bases, with 7 bases left between them. The germline gives CDR1 MNHEY, CDR2 SVGAGI. This CDR3 contains 13 residues. The CDR3 DNA reads as TGTGCCAGCAGTTACAGAAGAGATCAGCCCCAGCATTTT. Protein: CASSYRRDQPQHF.

This chain joins TRBV6-6 and TRBJ1-5; D not certain. The CDR3 runs to 12 residues. Germline V lookup: CDR1 MNHNY, CDR2 SVGAGI (reference sequence). Trimming removed 5 bases at V and 6 bases at J, with 8 bases between. The CDR3 coding sequence is TGTGCCAGCAGTGGACCCGTTCAGCCCCAGCATTTT. This gives the protein CASSGPVQPQHF.

This clone was seen once. The chain links TRBV7-9 to TRBJ2-7; 8 bases are shared with TRBD1. There are 14 residues in the CDR3. Germline V CDR1 and CDR2: SEHNR, FQNEAQ (reference sequence). V gave up 3 bases and J gave up 6 bases; unmatched junction bases: 7. CDR3: CASSFTGGRGEQYF. The CDR3 DNA reads TGTGCCAGCAGCTTTACAGGGGGGAGAGGCGAGCAGTACTTC.

CDR3 sequence: CASSVLGVGETQYF. CDR3 coding DNA: TGTGCCAGCAGCGTATTAGGGGTGGGAGAGACCCAGTACTTC. The chain has TRBV9 and TRBJ2-5, with a tentative D call TRBD1 (5 bases). Trimming left V 1 base short and J 4 bases short, with 11 bases between. CDR3 size: 14 residues. Germline CDR1 reads SGDLS; CDR2 reads YYNGEE.

This chain links TRBV11-3 with TRBJ2-2, with 10 nucleotides matching TRBD1. The germline V gene has CDR1 SGHNT and CDR2 YENEEA. The J segment lost 4 bases and the V segment lost 1 base, leaving 6 bases of the junction unmatched. This CDR3 is built from 17 residues. CDR3 loop: CASSLGPGQGFTGELFF. CDR3 coding DNA: TGTGCCAGCAGCTTAGGGCCGGGACAGGGGTTCACCGGGGAGCTGTTTTTT.

The chain joins TRBV11-2 to TRBJ2-7; D unclear. This CDR3 is 13 amino acids long. The germline V gene encodes CDR1 SGHAT and CDR2 FQNNGV. As DNA, the CDR3 is TGTGCATGTGCAGCGACCGTGTCCTACGAGCAGTACTTC. The encoded protein is CACAATVSYEQYF.